These 20 T cell receptor beta chains share one sample of origin, sequenced in a study of shared clonotypes between healthy human individuals. CD8 cells classed as naive were CD45RO-negative and positively selected for CCR7, excluding terminally differentiated effector memory CD45RA+ cells. TCRdb's copy holds only in-frame clones and misses some; the assay was immunoSEQ multiplex PCR. The sample includes some 600,000 clones, about 96% of them seen just once. Sequenced: naive CD8+ T cells sorted from blood. The origin of the receptors is a woman younger than 45 in good health.

The chain combines TRBV4-1 with TRBJ2-1, with D tentatively TRBD2 (6 bases). Trimming stripped 0 bases from V and 0 bases from J, with 9 bases between. The CDR3 loop spans 16 amino acids. The germline CDR1 and CDR2 sequences are MGHRA and YSYEKL. This CDR3 is CASSQDSGDSYNEQFF. Written as DNA, the CDR3 is TGCGCCAGCAGCCAAGATTCGGGGGACTCCTACAATGAGCAGTTCTTC.

V is TRBV15 and J is TRBJ1-5; D gene uncertain. Trimming took off 1 base at V and 0 bases at J, with 4 bases between the two ends. The CDR3 has 14 amino acids. Germline V lookup: CDR1 LNHNV, CDR2 YYDKDF (reference sequence). In DNA form, the CDR3 reads TGTGCCACCAGCAGAGGTGGTAGCAATCAGCCCCAGCATTTT. Translating gives CATSRGGSNQPQHF.

The chain links TRBV19 to TRBJ2-5; the D is unclear. CDR1 and CDR2 from the germline V gene are LNHDA and SQIVND (reference sequence). V was trimmed by 10 bases and J by 5 bases, leaving 17 bases between them. The CDR3 runs 13 residues. CDR3: CATKKWGMETQYF. The CDR3 nucleotides read TGTGCCACCAAGAAGTGGGGTATGGAGACCCAGTACTTC. Looking up the rest from reference TRBV19 and TRBJ2-5 gives the full variable domain: DGGITQSPKYLFRKEGQNVTLSCEQNLNHDAMYWYRQDPGQGLRLIYYSQIVNDFQKGDIAEGYSVSREKKESFPLTVTSAQKNPTAFYLCATKKWGMETQYFGPGTRLLVL.

The chain is built from TRBV27 and TRBJ2-5; 8 bases are shared with TRBD1. Germline V gene sequence: CDR1 MNHEY, CDR2 SMNVEV (reference sequence). With 7 bases clipped from V and 5 bases from J, the junction kept 9 bases outside the gene matches. CDR3 length: 14 amino acids. The CDR3 here is CASTRSGGWETQYF. CDR3 sequence (DNA): TGTGCCAGCACCAGATCAGGGGGCTGGGAGACCCAGTACTTC.

This chain connects TRBV29-1 to TRBJ2-5; 8 bases are shared with TRBD2. The J call is doubtful: the DNA matches TRBJ2-7 better. Germline CDR1 SQVTM, CDR2 ANQGSEA. The CDR3 loop spans 15 amino acids. CDR3 region: CSVEESGSWPYEQYF. The CDR3 bases are TGCAGCGTTGAAGAGAGCGGGAGTTGGCCCTACGAGCAGTACTTC.

V usage is TRBV7-9 and J usage is TRBJ2-1; 10 positions agree with TRBD2. This CDR3 contains 14 residues. Looked up from germline, CDR1 is SEHNR and CDR2 is FQNEAQ (reference sequence). The trim removed 5 bases at V and 9 bases at J, leaving 7 bases unmatched. CDR3 amino acids: CASSTGLALFEQFF. The CDR3 nucleotides read TGTGCCAGCAGCACGGGACTAGCGTTGTTTGAGCAGTTCTTC.

The chain combines TRBV5-1 with TRBJ2-7; D gene uncertain. CDR3 length: 14 amino acids. Trimming removed 3 bases at V and 0 bases at J, with 10 bases between. Germline V gives CDR1 SGHRS, CDR2 YFSETQ. The CDR3 nucleotides read TGCGCCAGCAGCTCCAACCAAATCTCCTACGAGCAGTACTTC. Amino acids: CASSSNQISYEQYF.

This clone was counted a single time. This chain links TRBV2 with TRBJ1-2, with 8 bases matching TRBD1. The CDR3 consists of 17 residues. V lost 0 bases to trimming and J lost 4 bases; unmatched junction nucleotides: 10. Germline V gives CDR1 SNHLY, CDR2 FYNNEI. This chain's CDR3 is CASSEALSQGAGYGYTF. CDR3 DNA: TGTGCCAGCAGTGAAGCGCTTAGTCAGGGGGCGGGCTATGGCTACACCTTC.

The CDR3 sequence: CASSYPGQGAHEQFF. The CDR3 DNA sequence: TGTGCCAGCAGCTACCCGGGACAGGGGGCCCATGAGCAGTTCTTC. The V and J genes are TRBV7-2 and TRBJ2-1; 12 bases are shared with TRBD1. The V gene end was trimmed by 4 bases and the J gene end by 8 bases; junction bases not matched to a gene: 6. The CDR3 covers 15 residues. The V gene's germline CDR1 is SGHTA and CDR2 FQGNSA. Full variable domain (outside the CDR3, taken from reference TRBV7-2 and TRBJ2-1): GAGVSQSPSNKVTEKGKDVELRCDPISGHTALYWYRQSLGQGLEFLIYFQGNSAPDKSGLPSDRFSAERTGGSVSTLTIQRTQQEDSAVYLCASSYPGQGAHEQFFGPGTRLTVL.

The rearrangement uses TRBV28 and TRBJ2-1, with D possibly called TRBD1 or TRBD2 (5 bases each). V lost 6 bases to trimming and J lost 8 bases, with 17 bases between them. The CDR3 is 14 amino acids. Germline CDR1 and CDR2: MDHEN and SYDVKM. CDR3 in amino acids: CASSPGRGEDEQFF. DNA of the CDR3: TGTGCCAGCAGCCCGGGACGAGGTGAGGATGAGCAGTTCTTC.

V and J are TRBV28 and TRBJ2-5, with TRBD1 matching over 7 bases. The closer fit of TRBJ2-7 to the DNA end suggests the J call may be wrong. CDR1 and CDR2 from the germline V gene are MDHEN and SYDVKM. The CDR3 is 14 amino acids. The CDR3 coding sequence is TGTGCCAGCAGTCTCCCCGACAGGGCCTACGAGCAGTACTTC. This gives the protein CASSLPDRAYEQYF.

The rearrangement uses TRBV5-4 and TRBJ2-7; no reliable D call. Trimming shortened V by 0 bases and J by 7 bases, and 5 bases separated the two germline ends. Germline V CDR1 and CDR2: SGHNT, YYREEE (reference sequence). This CDR3 comprises 11 residues. The CDR3 sequence: CASSLGREQYF. The CDR3 DNA reads as TGTGCCAGCAGCTTGGGGAGAGAGCAGTACTTC.

The chain has TRBV7-8 and TRBJ1-5; D not certain. CDR1 is SGHVS and CDR2 is FQNEAQ in the germline V gene. CDR3 size: 12 residues. The V end was cut by 3 bases, the J end by 3 bases, with 3 bases between. CDR3 DNA: TGTGCCAGCAGCTTTTACAATCAGCCCCAGCATTTT. Encoded protein: CASSFYNQPQHF. The full variable domain, with the rest looked up from reference TRBV7-8 and TRBJ1-5, is GAGVSQSPRYKVAKRGQDVALRCDPISGHVSLFWYQQALGQGPEFLTYFQNEAQLDKSGLPSDRFFAERPEGSVSTLKIQRTQQEDSAVYLCASSFYNQPQHFGDGTRLSIL.

The chain is built from TRBV19 and TRBJ2-3; weak D call: TRBD1 (5 bases). Germline V gene data show CDR1 as LNHDA and CDR2 as SQIVND (reference sequence). This CDR3 is built from 17 residues. V shed 0 bases and J shed 3 bases, with 16 bases lying between them. CDR3 sequence (DNA): TGTGCCAGTAGTATAGATCCAGCAGGGTGGGAAACAGATACGCAGTATTTT. It encodes CASSIDPAGWETDTQYF.

The chain combines TRBV5-8 with TRBJ1-1, with a possible D match to TRBD1 (5 bases). Germline V gives CDR1 SGHTS, CDR2 YDEGEE. The CDR3 contains 14 residues. The V end was cut by 2 bases, the J end by 4 bases, with 12 bases between. The CDR3 bases are TGTGCCAGCAGCTTTTTATCAGGGTTCACTGAAGCTTTCTTT. Translating gives CASSFLSGFTEAFF. The full variable domain, in which reference TRBV5-8 and TRBJ1-1 provide the parts outside the CDR3, is EAGVTQSPTHLIKTRGQQATLRCSPISGHTSVYWYQQALGLGLQFLLWYDEGEERNRGNFPPRFSGRQFPNYSSELNVNALELEDSALYLCASSFLSGFTEAFFGQGTRLTVV.

The chain joins TRBV13 to TRBJ2-5; 9 bases are shared with TRBD2. Near its end, the DNA agrees better with TRBJ2-7, so the J call may be wrong. CDR3 size: 15 residues. Germline V gene data show CDR1 as PRHDT and CDR2 as FYEKMQ (reference sequence). The DNA of the CDR3 is TGTGCCAGCAGCTTAATGACTAGCGGAATCTACGAGCAGTACTTC. Its translation is CASSLMTSGIYEQYF.

The chain joins TRBV13 to TRBJ2-7, with a weak D call TRBD2 (6 bases). The V and J ends lost 2 bases and 4 bases respectively, with 12 bases between them. This CDR3 contains 14 residues. CDR1 is PRHDT, CDR2 FYEKMQ, per germline (reference sequence). CDR3 sequence reads: CASSLWGVPYEQYF. CDR3 DNA sequence: TGTGCCAGCAGCTTATGGGGGGTCCCGTACGAGCAGTACTTC.

The chain links TRBV10-3 to TRBJ2-1, with 10 bases lining up with TRBD2. Per the germline V gene, CDR1 is ENHRY and CDR2 is SYGVKD. CDR3 size: 16 residues. V lost 7 bases and J lost 1; bases outside the gene matches: 7. The CDR3 sequence: CAITTTSGVSYNEQFF. The CDR3 DNA reads as TGTGCCATCACTACCACTAGCGGGGTGTCCTACAATGAGCAGTTCTTC.

The V and J genes are TRBV18 and TRBJ1-5; tentative D call: TRBD1 (5 bases). Trimming removed 2 bases at V and 10 bases at J, with 12 bases between. CDR1 and CDR2 (germline): KGHSH, LQKENI. The CDR3 loop spans 13 amino acids. The CDR3: CASSPESGGPQHF. Written as DNA, the CDR3 is TGTGCCAGCTCACCAGAGTCCGGGGGACCCCAGCATTTT.

The gene calls are TRBV2 and TRBJ2-1, with D tentatively TRBD2 (5 bases). Germline CDR1 SNHLY, CDR2 FYNNEI. The CDR3 loop spans 15 amino acids. V dropped 7 bases and J dropped 4 bases, with 17 bases sitting between them. The CDR3 sequence is CASTGERRGYNEQFF. CDR3 in DNA: TGTGCCAGCACCGGAGAGCGGAGAGGGTACAATGAGCAGTTCTTC.